Below, 14 T cell receptor beta chains from the same sample are listed, as sequenced in a study of post-analysis software for immune sequencing data (dated by TCRdb to the mid-2010s). What the work shows at the level of the full study, not this receptor alone: Patients showed significantly higher frequencies than controls for roughly 5 TRBV segments, among them TRBV5-6, TRBV5-1 and TRBV20-1.

Their antigen targets remain unknown. Library generation was performed with PCR. The instrument given in TCRdb is Illumina HiSeq 2500. Unique molecular identifiers were incorporated into TCR beta cDNA libraries to reduce PCR and sequencing biases. The raw public reads went through TCRdb reprocessing: fastp at Q25, MiXCR clone calling, in-frame beta chains kept. Entries that share a CDR3 protein sequence are merged under the most common genes and DNA. This sample has approximately 660,000 distinct CDR3 sequences in its table, and more than 50% of those were observed once. The ten largest clones add up to 11% of the sample. The sequencing sample was made of blood. These receptors originate from a girl aged 2-10 years with multiple sclerosis.

J is TRBJ2-1 and V is TRBV29-1; possible D gene TRBD1, 7 bases. CDR3 length: 15 residues. Germline values: CDR1 SQVTM, CDR2 ANQGSEA. Trimming pared 3 bases from V and 0 bases from J, leaving 12 bases between. The CDR3 loop reads CSVDGGTDSYNEQFF. CDR3 DNA sequence: TGCAGCGTTGATGGCGGGACAGACTCCTACAATGAGCAGTTCTTC.

This clonotype showed up just a few times. The rearrangement uses TRBV13 and TRBJ2-7; TRBD1 matches 10 bases. The CDR3 consists of 14 residues. Germline CDR1 PRHDT, CDR2 FYEKMQ (reference sequence). Germline trimming cut 5 bases from V and 5 bases from J; bases unmatched to any gene: 6. The CDR3 protein is CASSSRQGAHEQYF. CDR3 coding DNA: TGTGCCAGCAGCAGTAGACAGGGGGCCCACGAGCAGTACTTC.

This sequence joins TRBV5-4 and TRBJ2-1; D may be TRBD2 (6 bases). V shed 0 bases and J shed 10 bases, with 17 bases lying between them. The CDR3 loop spans 15 amino acids. Germline loops: CDR1 SGHNT, CDR2 YYREEE (reference sequence). This CDR3 is CASSLVRGWVVEQFF. The CDR3, as DNA: TGTGCCAGCAGCTTGGTGCGGGGATGGGTGGTCGAGCAGTTCTTC.

CDR3: CASSYSSGGENIQYF. CDR3 nucleotide sequence: TGTGCCAGCAGTTACTCGAGCGGAGGGGAAAACATTCAGTACTTC. This chain uses TRBV6-5 with TRBJ2-4, with D possibly TRBD2 on 6 matching bases. The germline V gene has CDR1 MNHEY and CDR2 SVGAGI. The ends were cut back, 0 bases at V and 5 bases at J, with 11 bases in the middle. This CDR3 is 15 amino acids long.

This clonotype was observed a few times. The CDR3 region has the DNA TGTGCCAGCAGTTTCGCCCGAGGTACGCAGTATTTT. The encoded protein is CASSFARGTQYF. The V gene is TRBV12-3 or TRBV12-4, the J gene TRBJ2-3; D gene uncertain. The CDR3 length is 12 residues. Between the trimmed V and J ends, which lost 3 bases and 8 bases, there was a span of 9 bases.

The J gene is TRBJ2-3, the V gene TRBV9; 14 nucleotides align to TRBD2. The J segment lost 0 bases and the V segment lost 3 bases, leaving 6 bases of the junction unmatched. In germline, CDR1 is SGDLS, CDR2 YYNGEE. This CDR3 is built from 18 residues. CDR3 loop: CASSAGLAGAISTDTQYF. For the CDR3, the DNA is TGTGCCAGCAGCGCGGGACTAGCGGGAGCCATTAGCACAGATACGCAGTATTTT.

This clonotype was found a few times. The chain couples TRBV27 to TRBJ2-1, with 9 positions matching TRBD1. CDR1 is MNHEY and CDR2 is SMNVEV in the germline V gene (reference sequence). CDR3 length: 14 residues. V lost 2 bases, J lost 7 bases, and 3 bases stayed unmatched. The DNA for the CDR3 is TGTGCCAGCAGTTTAGCGGGACAGGGAAATGAGCAGTTCTTC. As protein: CASSLAGQGNEQFF.

As for this clonotype: One end of the junction does not line up with germline, which may come from a read error. The chain has TRBV4-3 and TRBJ1-2; D possibly corresponds to TRBD1 (6 bases). Germline V gives CDR1 LGHNA, CDR2 YSLEER. CDR3 length: 12 residues. The CDR3 DNA reads TGCGCCAGCCAGGGTCAGGGGTATGGTTACACCTTC. It is translated as CASQGQGYGYTF.

V is TRBV5-5 and J is TRBJ1-5; D is unclear. There are 13 residues in the CDR3. The V and J ends lost 2 bases and 8 bases respectively, with 11 bases between them. Germline-derived CDR1 and CDR2 are SGHKS and YYEKEE (reference sequence). In nucleotides, the CDR3 is TGTGCCAGCAGCTTTAGGCCACCGGAGCCCCAGCATTTT. This encodes CASSFRPPEPQHF.

As concerns this clonotype: Likely a read error: the CDR3 ends without its conserved phenylalanine or tryptophan. This sequence joins TRBV10-3 and TRBJ2-2, with 7 bases that match TRBD1. This CDR3 contains 15 residues. Unmatched junction bases numbered 0, after V lost 2 bases and J lost 0 bases. Germline loops: CDR1 ENHRY, CDR2 SYGVKD. The CDR3 region is CAISEGTANTGELFV. Written as DNA, the CDR3 is TGTGCCATCAGTGAGGGGACAGCGAACACCGGGGAGCTGTTTGTT.

The chain combines TRBV7-9 with TRBJ1-1; TRBD1 might be the D (5 bases). V lost 8 bases and J 0 bases, leaving 7 bases between the germline ends. Germline CDR1 SEHNR, CDR2 FQNEAQ (reference sequence). The CDR3 runs to 12 residues. The CDR3 loop reads CASRDVNTEAFF. The CDR3 DNA sequence: TGTGCCAGCCGGGACGTGAACACTGAAGCTTTCTTT. Drawing the rest from reference TRBV7-9 and TRBJ1-1, the complete variable domain is DTGVSQNPRHKITKRGQNVTFRCDPISEHNRLYWYRQTLGQGPEFLTYFQNEAQLEKSRLLSDRFSAERPKGSFSTLEIQRTEQGDSAMYLCASRDVNTEAFFGQGTRLTVV.

The chain combines TRBV6-5 with TRBJ1-2; maybe TRBD1 (5 bases). The V gene's germline CDR1 is MNHEY and CDR2 SVGAGI. Trimming removed 4 bases at V and 3 bases at J, with 15 bases between. The CDR3 covers 15 residues. The CDR3 nucleotides read TGTGCCAGCAGTTCCCAGGACATCTCTGACTATGGCTACACCTTC. It is translated as CASSSQDISDYGYTF.

This clonotype has a handful of counts. The chain uses TRBV10-3 and TRBJ2-4; 7 bases align to TRBD2. V was pared by 8 bases and J by 6 bases, with 19 bases of the junction left unmatched. CDR1 and CDR2 from the germline V gene are ENHRY and SYGVKD. The CDR3 totals 17 residues. The CDR3: CAIASGASGSRGNIQYF. The DNA of the CDR3 is TGTGCCATCGCAAGTGGGGCTAGCGGAAGCCGGGGAAACATTCAGTACTTC.

The chain recombines TRBV29-1 with TRBJ1-2, with 8 bases matching TRBD1. The CDR3 length is 13 residues. Germline lookup yields CDR1 SQVTM and CDR2 ANQGSEA. V lost 7 bases, J lost 6 bases, and 10 bases stayed unmatched. In DNA form, the CDR3 reads TGCAGCGCCGAGGACAGGGTGTTTAATGGCTACACCTTC. Protein sequence: CSAEDRVFNGYTF. The full variable domain, in which reference TRBV29-1 and TRBJ1-2 provide the parts outside the CDR3, is SAVISQKPSRDICQRGTSLTIQCQVDSQVTMMFWYRQQPGQSLTLIATANQGSEATYESGFVIDKFPISRPNLTFSTLTVSNMSPEDSSIYLCSAEDRVFNGYTFGSGTRLTVV.